Sequencing of this T cell receptor (beta chain) was carried out in a study of chemoradiotherapy in HPV16-positive cancers. CDR1 and CDR2 from the germline V gene are MNHEY and SMNVEV (reference sequence). V was cut by 3 bases and J by 1 base, with 18 bases left in between. The CDR3 has 18 amino acids. Remarks on this clone: Its antigen remains unidentified.

Sequenced by immunoSEQ multiplex PCR; TCRdb stores in-frame clones only, minus some. The sample includes approximately 23,000 clones, approximately 70% of them seen just once. Regarding the study as a whole: The functional HPV-specific definition rests on just a couple of HPV16-positive patients.

The clonotype comes from a human donor with HPV-associated anogenital cancer. V usage is TRBV27 and J usage is TRBJ1-4, with a tentative D call TRBD1 (5 bases). Sampling took place from a patient who underwent chemoradiotherapy. The CDR3 DNA reads TGTGCCAGCAGTTTTCGGCCGGGGGGAAGGGGAACTAATGAAAAACTGTTTTTT. It translates to CASSFRPGGRGTNEKLFF.